Described below is a single T cell receptor (beta chain) sequence and its context. No antigen is known for it. The study ran its PCR with 60 Vbeta and 13 Jbeta primers. Generated by immunoSEQ multiplex PCR, the TCRdb table keeps only in-frame clones and is missing some. In total, the table holds roughly 60,000 clones. The data were taken from a study of cytomegalovirus exposure and HLA in healthy donors. Study-level points and caveats: Productive rates of about 90% or about 30% were seen for most TCR beta V segments in an earlier analysis.

Losses at the gene ends were 3 bases for V and 10 bases for J; bases not matched to a gene: 9. From germline, CDR1 is SGHNT and CDR2 YENEEA. The CDR3 is 14 amino acids. While unrecorded immune exposures were likely, the donors were nominally healthy when sampled. The rearrangement uses TRBV11-3 and TRBJ1-1, with 9 bases matching TRBD1. This clonotype was sampled from a woman aged 18-29 years in good health and CMV-seronegative. Sequenced material: PBMCs. The CDR3 sequence: CASSLDGQGRRAFF. The CDR3 coding sequence is TGTGCCAGCAGCTTGGACGGACAGGGGAGGCGAGCTTTCTTT.